The T cell receptor (beta chain) under discussion was sequenced for a study of identical twins. Study-level findings and limits: Zero-insertion analyses were open to partial confounding by invariant MAIT and iNKT cells.

This CDR3 contains 15 residues. The germline V and J ends were trimmed by 0 bases and 8 bases, with 13 bases remaining between them. Germline V CDR1 and CDR2: ENHRY, SYGVKD. TCRdb reprocessed the 5' RACE reads with MiXCR, giving one entry per CDR3 protein. The repertoire includes approximately 530,000 distinct CDR3 sequences, about a fifth of them detected once, and around 0.5% sits in the top ten. Healthy Caucasians were all of the donors. Concerning this clonotype itself: Antigen unknown.

These data were also reused for a study on yellow fever vaccine responses in identical twins.

Sample: CD4+ T cells sorted from blood. The TCR originated in a woman under 30 in good health. J is TRBJ1-4 and V is TRBV10-3; perhaps TRBD1 as D (5 bases). DNA of the CDR3: TGTGCCATCAGTGAGTCGAGTGGGGCCGGGGAAAAACTGTTTTTT. This encodes CAISESSGAGEKLFF.